Below, 32 T cell receptor beta chains from the same sample are listed, as sequenced in a study of cytomegalovirus exposure and HLA in healthy donors. The PCR made use of 60 Vbeta and 13 Jbeta primers. Here immunoSEQ multiplex PCR was the method, and the copy in TCRdb shows in-frame clones only, minus some. The sample lists 170,000 or so clones, approximately 84% occurring once. The material sequenced was PBMCs. Receptors were obtained from a girl aged 10 to 17 in good health and CMV-seropositive.

This rearrangement joins TRBV19 to TRBJ1-3; a possible D gene is TRBD1 (6 bases). The length of the CDR3 is 14 residues. V dropped 10 bases and J dropped 4 bases, with 17 bases sitting between them. The germline V gene encodes CDR1 LNHDA and CDR2 SQIVND (reference sequence). The CDR3, as DNA: TGTGCCACTATGACCCAGGGGAGAGGAAACACCATATATTTT. This sequence encodes CATMTQGRGNTIYF.

V gene TRBV19 combines with J gene TRBJ2-7; TRBD1 matches at 10 bases. Germline CDR1 reads LNHDA; CDR2 reads SQIVND (reference sequence). V gave up 9 bases and J gave up 5 bases; unmatched junction bases: 10. The CDR3 is 14 amino acids. The CDR3 DNA sequence: TGTGCCAGCCGCCCCGGGACAGGGGCTCACGAGCAGTACTTC. Amino acids: CASRPGTGAHEQYF.

J is TRBJ2-3 and V is TRBV19, with 14 bases that match TRBD2. Germline trimming cut 1 base from V and 2 bases from J; bases unmatched to any gene: 5. The germline V gene has CDR1 LNHDA and CDR2 SQIVND (reference sequence). The CDR3 spans 18 residues. In DNA, the CDR3 is TGTGCCAGTAGTATAGCCGGGACTAGCGGGGGATACACAGATACGCAGTATTTT. Its translation is CASSIAGTSGGYTDTQYF.

The rearrangement joins TRBV9 to TRBJ2-3; TRBD1 aligns across 9 bases. The junction had 6 bases not matched to a gene; V was cut back by 3 bases and J by 4 bases. The length of the CDR3 is 15 residues. CDR1 is SGDLS, CDR2 YYNGEE, per germline. The CDR3 loop reads CASSAPQGAPDTQYF. CDR3 nucleotides: TGTGCCAGCAGCGCCCCACAGGGGGCCCCAGATACGCAGTATTTT.

The rearrangement joins TRBV19 to TRBJ1-5, with D perhaps TRBD1 (5 bases). The CDR3 loop spans 14 amino acids. V shed 3 bases and J shed 6 bases, with 12 bases lying between them. The germline V gene encodes CDR1 LNHDA and CDR2 SQIVND (reference sequence). The CDR3 spells CASSMGGGGQPQHF. In DNA form, the CDR3 reads TGTGCCAGTAGTATGGGGGGGGGAGGTCAGCCCCAGCATTTT.

The genes are TRBV29-1 and TRBJ1-2, with D maybe TRBD1 (6 bases). The germline V and J ends were trimmed by 7 bases and 0 bases, with 15 bases remaining between them. CDR1 is SQVTM, CDR2 ANQGSEA, per germline. The CDR3 has 14 amino acids. This CDR3 is CSGVQGESNYGYTF. The CDR3 DNA reads TGCAGCGGGGTACAGGGAGAGTCTAACTATGGCTACACCTTC.

The rearrangement uses TRBV14 and TRBJ1-1, with TRBD1 matching 7 bases. The V gene end was trimmed by 1 base and the J gene end by 0 bases; junction bases not matched to a gene: 11. Looked up from germline, CDR1 is SGHDN and CDR2 is FVKESK. This CDR3 spans 18 amino acids. The chain's CDR3 is CASSQVRPGGPMNTEAFF. CDR3 DNA sequence: TGTGCCAGCAGCCAAGTGCGGCCAGGGGGGCCGATGAACACTGAAGCTTTCTTT. Together with reference TRBV14 and TRBJ1-1, the CDR3 gives the full variable domain: EAGVTQFPSHSVIEKGQTVTLRCDPISGHDNLYWYRRVMGKEIKFLLHFVKESKQDESGMPNNRFLAERTGGTYSTLKVQPAELEDSGVYFCASSQVRPGGPMNTEAFFGQGTRLTVV.

The rearrangement links TRBV6-6 to TRBJ1-1; D is undetermined. CDR1 is MNHNY, CDR2 SVGAGI, per germline (reference sequence). The V end lost 6 bases, the J end lost 9 bases, and 14 bases lay between the germline ends. The CDR3 has 12 residues. The CDR3 protein is CASSPGEFKAFF. As DNA, the CDR3 is TGTGCCAGCAGCCCCGGGGAGTTCAAAGCTTTCTTT.

The rearrangement joins TRBV10-3 to TRBJ1-5; a weak D match, TRBD1 (5 bases). CDR1 ENHRY and CDR2 SYGVKD come from the germline V gene. The CDR3 has 13 residues. Trimming removed 6 bases at V and 3 bases at J, with 9 bases between. CDR3 sequence (DNA): TGTGCCATCAGGGGGGGGTACAATCAGCCCCAGCATTTT. Amino acids: CAIRGGYNQPQHF.

The CDR3 nucleotides read TGTGCCAGCAGCTTGGGGCCGGGCGCTAATGAAAAACTGTTTTTT. Translating gives CASSLGPGANEKLFF. This chain connects TRBV6-5 to TRBJ1-4; TRBD1 might be the D (5 bases). This CDR3 region has 15 residues. The germline V gene encodes CDR1 MNHEY and CDR2 SVGAGI. Trimming stripped 6 bases from V and 3 bases from J, with 14 bases between.

This chain joins TRBV9 and TRBJ2-3, with D unresolved. The germline V gene encodes CDR1 SGDLS and CDR2 YYNGEE. The CDR3 has 15 residues. Trimming took off 4 bases at V and 1 base at J, with 13 bases between the two ends. The CDR3 sequence is CASSLYSQGTDTQYF. As DNA, the CDR3 is TGTGCCAGCAGCCTATATTCCCAAGGCACAGATACGCAGTATTTT. Variable domain in full (rest from reference TRBV9 and TRBJ2-3): DSGVTQTPKHLITATGQRVTLRCSPRSGDLSVYWYQQSLDQGLQFLIQYYNGEERAKGNILERFSAQQFPDLHSELNLSSLELGDSALYFCASSLYSQGTDTQYFGPGTRLTVL.

V is TRBV7-2 and J is TRBJ1-2, with a possible D match to TRBD1 (5 bases). Trimming took off 9 bases at V and 5 bases at J, with 28 bases between the two ends. The germline V gene encodes CDR1 SGHTA and CDR2 FQGNSA. The CDR3 has 17 residues. The CDR3 region has the DNA TGTGCCAGTCCCTTAGAGGGACGGACCGGCGGGATTTATGGCTACACCTTC. It encodes CASPLEGRTGGIYGYTF.

The gene calls are TRBV2 and TRBJ1-4; 8 nucleotides agree with TRBD1. After removal of 1 base from V and 8 bases from J, the junction contained 6 bases not matched to a gene. From germline, CDR1 is SNHLY and CDR2 FYNNEI. The CDR3 length is 15 residues. CDR3 protein: CASSEGTGRREKLFF. CDR3 DNA sequence: TGTGCCAGCAGTGAAGGGACAGGGAGGAGGGAAAAACTGTTTTTT.

The V gene is TRBV9, the J gene TRBJ2-7; D may be TRBD1 (5 bases). The CDR3 has 15 residues. The germline V gene encodes CDR1 SGDLS and CDR2 YYNGEE. Trimming pared 0 bases from V and 3 bases from J, leaving 13 bases between. Here the CDR3 reads CASSVARDSVYEQYF. CDR3 nucleotides: TGTGCCAGCAGCGTAGCACGCGACAGTGTCTACGAGCAGTACTTC.

This clone was observed a single time. The CDR3 bases are TGTGCCAGCAGCTCCTTTATAAGGGGGCGAGTTGTAGTGAACACTGAAGCTTTCTTT. Its translation: CASSSFIRGRVVVNTEAFF. This rearrangement joins TRBV7-2 to TRBJ1-1; 7 bases agree with TRBD1. The germline CDR1 and CDR2 sequences are SGHTA and FQGNSA. V lost 4 bases, J lost 0 bases, and 17 bases stayed unmatched. CDR3 size: 19 residues.

The sample holds a few counts of this clone. This chain links TRBV2 with TRBJ1-1; D ambiguous. This CDR3 region has 14 residues. V lost 5 bases and J 8 bases, leaving 18 bases between the germline ends. Germline V gene data show CDR1 as SNHLY and CDR2 as FYNNEI. The CDR3 spells CASSLSDSRTEAFF. The CDR3 DNA sequence: TGTGCCAGCAGTTTATCGGACTCCCGGACCGAAGCTTTCTTT. Full variable domain (remainder filled in from reference TRBV2 and TRBJ1-1): EPEVTQTPSHQVTQMGQEVILRCVPISNHLYFYWYRQILGQKVEFLVSFYNNEISEKSEIFDDQFSVERPDGSNFTLKIRSTKLEDSAMYFCASSLSDSRTEAFFGQGTRLTVV.

The chain uses TRBV2 and TRBJ1-6; D is unclear. CDR3 length equals 15 residues. Trimming stripped 8 bases from V and 9 bases from J, with 20 bases between. Germline V CDR1 and CDR2: SNHLY, FYNNEI. The DNA for the CDR3 is TGTGCCAGCGGGAGCCTGTCAGCCCCTAGTTCACCCCTCCACTTT. Protein: CASGSLSAPSSPLHF.

The chain couples TRBV4-2 to TRBJ1-2; no clear D. From germline, CDR1 is LGHNA and CDR2 YNFKEQ. V gave up 1 base and J gave up 7 bases, with 13 bases separating them. The CDR3 extends over 14 amino acids. Written as DNA, the CDR3 is TGTGCCAGCAGCCAAGCGGGAAATTGGGGTGGCTACACCTTC. This codes for CASSQAGNWGGYTF.

CDR3 protein: CASSLERSPLHF. The CDR3 DNA reads TGTGCCAGCAGCTTAGAGCGTTCACCCCTCCACTTT. The chain carries TRBV11-3 and TRBJ1-6; D uncertain. Trimming cost V 0 bases and J 9 bases, with 3 bases left between them. The CDR3 has 12 residues. CDR1 and CDR2 from the germline V gene are SGHNT and YENEEA.

The rearrangement joins TRBV9 to TRBJ2-7, with 11 positions matching TRBD1. The V segment lost 3 bases and the J segment 5 bases; nucleotides outside the gene matches: 7. The CDR3 is 15 amino acids. Germline V CDR1 and CDR2: SGDLS, YYNGEE. CDR3 coding DNA: TGTGCCAGCAGCGCCAGGGACAGGGGGGCTAACGAGCAGTACTTC. Its translation is CASSARDRGANEQYF.

This chain links TRBV11-2 with TRBJ1-5, with 9 bases matching TRBD1. This CDR3 region has 17 residues. The trim removed 2 bases at V and 5 bases at J, leaving 10 bases unmatched. Germline CDR1 reads SGHAT; CDR2 reads FQNNGV. CDR3 amino acids: CASSLTTGTGQDQPQHF. CDR3 DNA: TGTGCCAGCAGCTTAACAACGGGGACAGGGCAGGATCAGCCCCAGCATTTT.

This chain joins TRBV5-1 and TRBJ1-1; D is possibly TRBD1 (6 bases). Trimming pared 4 bases from V and 1 base from J, leaving 14 bases between. CDR3 length: 15 residues. Germline CDR1 reads SGHRS; CDR2 reads YFSETQ. CDR3 sequence reads: CASSISGGPNTEAFF. CDR3 nucleotides: TGCGCCAGCAGCATAAGCGGGGGGCCGAACACTGAAGCTTTCTTT.

This chain joins TRBV2 and TRBJ2-2, with D tentatively TRBD1 (8 bases). V lost 7 bases and J 3 bases, leaving 15 bases between the germline ends. The CDR3 totals 15 residues. Germline CDR1 SNHLY, CDR2 FYNNEI. This CDR3 reads CASIRAGQDTGELFF. The CDR3 DNA sequence: TGTGCCAGCATCAGAGCGGGACAGGACACCGGGGAGCTGTTTTTT.

The genes are TRBV7-2 and TRBJ1-2, with a tentative D call TRBD1 (6 bases). This CDR3 region has 13 residues. V was pared by 8 bases and J by 8 bases, with 18 bases between. Germline CDR1 reads SGHTA; CDR2 reads FQGNSA. In DNA form, the CDR3 reads TGTGCCAGCGCCGGCCAGCCAGGGGTGGGCTACACCTTC. It encodes CASAGQPGVGYTF.

This clone was seen a few times. The same CDR3 also results from other DNA sequences found in this sample. The chain uses TRBV5-1 and TRBJ2-3, with TRBD2 identical over 16 bases. Trimming at V came to 4 bases and at J to 7 bases, leaving 6 bases not matched to a gene. The CDR3 length is 16 residues. Germline V gene sequence: CDR1 SGHRS, CDR2 YFSETQ. The CDR3 loop reads CASSQGTSGGAYTQYF. CDR3 nucleotides: TGCGCCAGCAGCCAAGGGACTAGCGGGGGGGCCTATACGCAGTATTTT.

The V call is TRBV5-1, the J call TRBJ1-6; 7 nucleotides agree with TRBD1. Germline trimming cut 0 bases from V and 10 bases from J; bases unmatched to any gene: 1. The germline V gene encodes CDR1 SGHRS and CDR2 YFSETQ. The CDR3 is made up of 13 amino acids. Here the CDR3 DNA reads TGCGCCAGCAGCTTGGGAGGGGGCTCACCCCTCCACTTT. It yields the protein CASSLGGGSPLHF. The whole variable domain, filled in from reference TRBV5-1 and TRBJ1-6, reads KAGVTQTPRYLIKTRGQQVTLSCSPISGHRSVSWYQQTPGQGLQFLFEYFSETQRNKGNFPGRFSGRQFSNSRSEMNVSTLELGDSALYLCASSLGGGSPLHFGNGTRLTVT.

The CDR3 spells CASKNRYINEQFF. CDR3 in DNA: TGTGCCAGCAAGAATCGGTATATCAATGAGCAGTTCTTC. The rearrangement joins TRBV2 to TRBJ2-1; unclear D gene. Germline V gene lookup returns CDR1 SNHLY and CDR2 FYNNEI. Trimming removed 7 bases at V and 6 bases at J, with 13 bases between. This CDR3 region has 13 residues.

The chain couples TRBV6-1 to TRBJ1-1; TRBD1 matches 8 bases. Trimming removed 1 base from V and 3 bases from J; junction bases left unmatched: 1. CDR1 is MNHNS, CDR2 SASEGT, per germline. This CDR3 spans 14 amino acids. The CDR3 region is CASSEGDRYTEAFF. In DNA form, the CDR3 reads TGTGCCAGCAGTGAAGGGGACAGGTACACTGAAGCTTTCTTT.

The V and J genes are TRBV7-9 and TRBJ2-3, with D uncertain. V lost 4 bases and J 2 bases, leaving 16 bases between the germline ends. The CDR3 is 16 amino acids. Germline assignment: CDR1 SEHNR and CDR2 FQNEAQ (reference sequence). The CDR3 DNA reads TGTGCCAGCAGCTCCAATTACAGTCCTGACACAGATACGCAGTATTTT. Translated: CASSSNYSPDTDTQYF.

The chain couples TRBV5-1 to TRBJ1-2, with a weak D call TRBD1 (5 bases). Germline CDR1 and CDR2: SGHRS and YFSETQ. This CDR3 contains 11 residues. Trimming took 5 bases from V and 8 from J, leaving 10 bases between them. CDR3 sequence (DNA): TGCGCCAGCAGGGGGGGTAGAGGCTACACCTTC. Its translation: CASRGGRGYTF.

The sample holds one count of this clone. The chain joins TRBV5-1 to TRBJ2-7; 9 bases agree with TRBD1. J was trimmed by 4 bases and V by 3 bases; bases with no gene match: 5. This CDR3 comprises 14 residues. From germline, CDR1 is SGHRS and CDR2 YFSETQ. This CDR3 is CASSSGQGRYEQYF. CDR3 coding DNA: TGCGCCAGCAGCTCCGGACAGGGGAGGTACGAGCAGTACTTC.

The genes are TRBV5-6 and TRBJ1-1, with D tentatively TRBD1 (6 bases). The CDR3 sequence is 13 residues long. Per germline, CDR1 SGHDT and CDR2 YYEEEE. Trimming stripped 7 bases from V and 1 base from J, with 11 bases between. The DNA of the CDR3 is TGTGCCAGCTCGGGGGGACAGAACACTGAAGCTTTCTTT. Encoded protein: CASSGGQNTEAFF. Full variable domain (missing parts from reference TRBV5-6 and TRBJ1-1): DAGVTQSPTHLIKTRGQQVTLRCSPKSGHDTVSWYQQALGQGPQFIFQYYEEEERQRGNFPDRFSGHQFPNYSSELNVNALLLGDSALYLCASSGGQNTEAFFGQGTRLTVV.